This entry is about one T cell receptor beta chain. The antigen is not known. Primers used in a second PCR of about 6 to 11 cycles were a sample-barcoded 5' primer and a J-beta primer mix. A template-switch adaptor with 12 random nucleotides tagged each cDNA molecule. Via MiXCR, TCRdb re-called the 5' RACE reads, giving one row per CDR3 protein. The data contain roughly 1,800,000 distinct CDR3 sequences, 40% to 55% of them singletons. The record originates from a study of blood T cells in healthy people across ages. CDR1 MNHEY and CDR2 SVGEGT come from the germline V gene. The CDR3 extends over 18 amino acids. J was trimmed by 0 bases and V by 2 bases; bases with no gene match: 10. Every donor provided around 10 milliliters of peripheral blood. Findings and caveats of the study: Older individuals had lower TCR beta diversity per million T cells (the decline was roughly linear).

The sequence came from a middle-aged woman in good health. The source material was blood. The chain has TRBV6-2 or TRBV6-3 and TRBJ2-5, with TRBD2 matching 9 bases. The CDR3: CASSYEVAGDLYQETQYF. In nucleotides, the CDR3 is TGTGCCAGCAGTTACGAAGTAGCGGGGGACCTGTACCAAGAGACCCAGTACTTC.